One T cell receptor beta chain is described in this entry. A history of autoimmune disease or systemic immunosuppression excluded patients. Germline V lookup: CDR1 SGDLS, CDR2 YYNGEE. The CDR3 runs to 14 residues. V dropped 2 bases and J dropped 4; count of bases not matched to a gene: 4. The data belong to a study of OX40 agonist ivuxolimab in advanced cancers. About the study: Recorded diagnoses for dose-escalation patients were hepatocellular carcinoma, melanoma, renal cell or head and neck cancer. Previous treatment with anti-PD-1, anti-PD-L1 or anti-CTLA-4 therapy was allowed; approximately 40% had received some. Partial responses were recorded for three patients, including one with hepatocellular carcinoma and two with cutaneous melanoma.

Using immunoSEQ multiplex PCR, the repertoire was profiled, and TCRdb retains in-frame clones only, with some absent. The table shows more than 40,000 clones, with about 90% occurring only once. The sample was CD4+ or CD8+ T cells sorted from blood, taken in a trial of the OX40 agonist ivuxolimab. This TCR came from an adult with an advanced solid tumor such as melanoma, head and neck, liver or kidney cancer. The rearrangement joins TRBV9 to TRBJ2-5; 8 bases match TRBD2. The CDR3 spells CASSVAGGLETQYF. The CDR3 DNA follows: TGTGCCAGCAGCGTCGCGGGGGGCCTAGAGACCCAGTACTTC.